These 26 T cell receptor beta chains were sequenced from one sample in a study of blood T cell repertoires in COVID-19. Generated by immunoSEQ multiplex PCR, the TCRdb table keeps only in-frame clones and is missing some. The sample lists fewer than 150,000 clones, 84% seen once, with roughly 13% in the top ten. The specimen was peripheral blood. These receptors were obtained from a human donor in a cohort sampled during active COVID-19.

V and J are TRBV6-5 and TRBJ2-2, with 7 nucleotides matching TRBD1. The CDR3 consists of 15 residues. Germline trimming cut 6 bases from V and 5 bases from J; bases unmatched to any gene: 9. Germline CDR1 and CDR2: MNHEY and SVGAGI. The CDR3 coding sequence is TGTGCCAGCAGAACAGGACAGGTGGAGACCGGGGAGCTGTTTTTT. Residues: CASRTGQVETGELFF.

This clone was picked up one time. V gene TRBV18 combines with J gene TRBJ2-7; D is perhaps TRBD1 (6 bases). V was clipped by 3 bases and J by 0 bases, with 15 bases between them. The CDR3 loop spans 16 amino acids. The germline V gene has CDR1 KGHSH and CDR2 LQKENI. CDR3 DNA: TGTGCCAGCTCACCGGCCGGGACACCGAGCTCCTACGAGCAGTACTTC. It encodes CASSPAGTPSSYEQYF.

V usage is TRBV9 and J usage is TRBJ2-5, with 8 bases aligning to TRBD2. This CDR3 spans 15 amino acids. Trimming removed 3 bases from V and 2 bases from J; junction bases left unmatched: 6. Germline V gene sequence: CDR1 SGDLS, CDR2 YYNGEE. The CDR3 DNA sequence: TGTGCCAGCAGCGCCTACGGGGGGGGACAAGAGACCCAGTACTTC. Its protein is CASSAYGGGQETQYF.

The chain has TRBV18 and TRBJ2-7; TRBD2 is a possible D gene (5 bases). Germline CDR1 is KGHSH and CDR2 is LQKENI. V was pared by 0 bases and J by 7 bases, with 16 bases between. The CDR3 has 15 amino acids. CDR3 bases: TGTGCCAGCTCACCACCGTCGGGGATAGGGCGGGAGCAGTACTTC. Residues: CASSPPSGIGREQYF.

Only a few counts were recorded for this clone. This chain connects TRBV30 to TRBJ2-7; weak D call: TRBD2 (6 bases). V dropped 5 bases and J dropped 6 bases, with 14 bases sitting between them. The germline V gene encodes CDR1 GTSNPN and CDR2 SVGIG (reference sequence). This CDR3 spans 12 amino acids. The CDR3 here is CAWHREFGEQYF. Written as DNA, the CDR3 is TGTGCCTGGCACCGGGAGTTCGGCGAGCAGTACTTC.

The rearrangement links TRBV4-1 to TRBJ1-2; D possibly corresponds to TRBD1 (6 bases). V was pared by 0 bases and J by 5 bases, with 13 bases between. This CDR3 has 15 residues. From germline, CDR1 is MGHRA and CDR2 YSYEKL. The CDR3 nucleotides are TGCGCCAGCAGCCAAGATTCTAGGACAGCTTATGGCTACACCTTC. This translates into CASSQDSRTAYGYTF.

The chain uses TRBV2 and TRBJ2-7; 7 nucleotides agree with TRBD1. Germline values: CDR1 SNHLY, CDR2 FYNNEI. J was trimmed by 5 bases and V by 4 bases; bases with no gene match: 8. There are 14 residues in the CDR3. The CDR3 bases are TGTGCCAGCAGTGTGGAGGACAGGATTGACGAGCAGTACTTC. Translated: CASSVEDRIDEQYF.

In the case of this clone: One end of the junction fails to match germline, which may point to a read error. The chain joins TRBV12-3 or TRBV12-4 to TRBJ1-1, with D maybe TRBD1 (5 bases). This CDR3 has 13 amino acids. CDR3 amino acids: CASSLIVGGVPYF. The CDR3 coding sequence is TGTGCCAGCAGTCTCATTGTCGGGGGGGTGCCCTACTTT.

The V call is TRBV12-3 or TRBV12-4, the J call TRBJ2-7, with D possibly being TRBD2 (5 bases). Trimming took 3 bases from V and 4 from J, leaving 7 bases between them. The CDR3 is 12 residues long. This CDR3 reads CASSFRGYEQYF. The CDR3 DNA is TGTGCCAGCAGTTTTCGGGGTTACGAGCAGTACTTC.

This clone was found once. The junction shows a germline mismatch at one end, possibly a read error. The CDR3 here is CASSLVDRANEKLFF. DNA for the CDR3: TGTGCTAGCAGCTTAGTTGACAGGGCTAATGAAAAACTGTTTTTT. V usage is TRBV7-7 and J usage is TRBJ1-4; 7 bases agree with TRBD1. CDR3 size: 15 residues. The germline CDR1 and CDR2 sequences are SSHAT and FNYEAQ (reference sequence).

V usage is TRBV7-5 and J usage is TRBJ1-3. TRBV7-5 is a pseudogene segment. This CDR3 region has 11 residues. CDR3 DNA sequence: TGTGCCAGAAGCTTAGTTTCTGCCATATATTTT. Translation: CARSLVSAIYF.

This sequence joins TRBV2 and TRBJ1-1, with 8 positions matching TRBD1. Looked up from germline, CDR1 is SNHLY and CDR2 is FYNNEI. The CDR3 has 14 amino acids. Trimming took 3 bases from V and 1 from J; bases not matched to a gene: 1. CDR3 nucleotides: TGTGCCAGCAGTGAGACAGGGGAGAACACTGAAGCTTTCTTT. Translating it yields CASSETGENTEAFF.

The chain uses TRBV7-2 and TRBJ1-4; 8 bases are shared with TRBD1. CDR1 and CDR2 (germline): SGHTA, FQGNSA. The CDR3 covers 15 residues. After removal of 1 base from V and 8 bases from J, the junction contained 6 bases not matched to a gene. The CDR3 reads CASSLVGQGSEKLFF. CDR3 bases: TGTGCCAGCAGCTTAGTAGGACAGGGATCCGAAAAACTGTTTTTT.

The chain links TRBV6-1 to TRBJ1-6, with TRBD1 matching 7 bases. This CDR3 comprises 16 residues. Trimming removed 4 bases from V and 3 bases from J; junction bases left unmatched: 6. Germline-derived CDR1 and CDR2 are MNHNS and SASEGT. The CDR3 DNA reads as TGTGCCAGCAGTGGAGTGACAGGGAGCTATAATTCACCCCTCCACTTT. Translating gives CASSGVTGSYNSPLHF.

This sequence joins TRBV19 and TRBJ2-5, with a tentative D call TRBD1 (6 bases). CDR3 length: 15 residues. The V end lost 5 bases, the J end lost 0 bases, and 13 bases lay between the germline ends. Germline V gene lookup returns CDR1 LNHDA and CDR2 SQIVND (reference sequence). The CDR3 loop reads CASSVQGSYQETQYF. The DNA for the CDR3 is TGTGCCAGTAGTGTCCAGGGGTCCTACCAAGAGACCCAGTACTTC.

The rearrangement joins TRBV11-2 to TRBJ1-6, with TRBD1 identical over 8 bases. The CDR3 has 15 residues. The germline V gene encodes CDR1 SGHAT and CDR2 FQNNGV. The ends lost 5 bases at V and 9 bases at J; junction bases unmatched: 9. The DNA of the CDR3 is TGTGCCAGCAGCCCCCAGACAGGGGAGGGTTCACCCCTCCACTTT. Amino acids: CASSPQTGEGSPLHF.

This chain uses TRBV4-1 with TRBJ2-5; D is uncertain. V was clipped by 0 bases and J by 1 base, with 12 bases between them. Per germline, CDR1 MGHRA and CDR2 YSYEKL. CDR3 size: 16 residues. The DNA of the CDR3 is TGCGCCAGCAGCCAAGAGATCACTCCTGCCCAAGAGACCCAGTACTTC. It encodes CASSQEITPAQETQYF.

This clone was seen more than once but under ten times. The genes are TRBV2 and TRBJ1-2; TRBD1 matches 9 bases. The germline V gene encodes CDR1 SNHLY and CDR2 FYNNEI. The V gene end was trimmed by 9 bases and the J gene end by 4 bases; junction bases not matched to a gene: 15. There are 16 residues in the CDR3. The DNA of the CDR3 is TGTGCCAGTGTATACGATGGGACAGGGCATCGCTATGGCTACACCTTC. The encoded protein is CASVYDGTGHRYGYTF.

The chain combines TRBV5-4 with TRBJ2-2; D is unclear. Germline V gene data show CDR1 as SGHNT and CDR2 as YYREEE (reference sequence). With 0 bases removed from V and 4 bases from J, the gap between germline ends came to 4 bases. CDR3 length: 13 amino acids. The CDR3 DNA reads as TGTGCCAGCAGCTTGGCCGGCACCGGGGAGCTGTTTTTT. This encodes CASSLAGTGELFF.

The chain joins TRBV18 to TRBJ2-1, with D unresolved. The CDR3 runs 15 residues. CDR1 and CDR2 from the germline V gene are KGHSH and LQKENI. Trimming pared 4 bases from V and 3 bases from J, leaving 13 bases between. The CDR3 nucleotides are TGTGCCAGCTCACTGAGCACACAGAACTACAATGAGCAGTTCTTC. Translating gives CASSLSTQNYNEQFF.

This clone was seen repeatedly, ten times or more. The chain links TRBV7-9 to TRBJ1-4; 11 bases are shared with TRBD1. The CDR3 contains 14 residues. Germline values: CDR1 SEHNR, CDR2 FQNEAQ (reference sequence). The trim removed 5 bases at V and 8 bases at J, leaving 4 bases unmatched. CDR3 DNA sequence: TGTGCCAGCAGCAGCCGGGACAGGGGGGAAAAACTGTTTTTT. It translates to CASSSRDRGEKLFF.

The chain combines TRBV12-5 with TRBJ2-7; 7 nucleotides match TRBD1. Trimming cost V 6 bases and J 6 bases; bases outside gene matches: 5. Germline assignment: CDR1 LGHNT and CDR2 FRNRAP. CDR3 length: 12 residues. The CDR3 nucleotides read TGTGCTAGTGGGACAGGGACCTCCGAGCAGTACTTC. Encoded protein: CASGTGTSEQYF.

The CDR3 DNA reads as TGTGCCAGCAGTATCTATGACTCCTACGAGCAGTACTTC. Translation gives CASSIYDSYEQYF. The rearrangement joins TRBV6-5 to TRBJ2-7; D uncertain. V lost 5 bases, J lost 0 bases, and 8 bases lay in between. This CDR3 comprises 13 residues. CDR1 MNHEY and CDR2 SVGAGI come from the germline V gene.

This clone was seen only a few times. This sequence joins TRBV6-1 and TRBJ1-2, with D uncertain. Germline V gene data show CDR1 as MNHNS and CDR2 as SASEGT. Deletions cut 0 bases from V and 8 bases from J, with 13 bases between. The CDR3 extends over 14 amino acids. The CDR3 region is CASSEATGLGGYTF. Here the CDR3 DNA reads TGTGCCAGCAGTGAAGCGACTGGACTTGGGGGCTACACCTTC.

V is TRBV27 and J is TRBJ1-1, with TRBD1 identical over 7 bases. CDR3 length: 16 amino acids. The trim removed 6 bases at V and 0 bases at J, leaving 10 bases unmatched. Germline lookup yields CDR1 MNHEY and CDR2 SMNVEV (reference sequence). CDR3 DNA sequence: TGTGCCAGCAGCCGCGACAGGGAACCAATGAACACTGAAGCTTTCTTT. Encoded protein: CASSRDREPMNTEAFF.

V usage is TRBV29-1 and J usage is TRBJ1-1; D is unresolved. This CDR3 spans 12 amino acids. Trimming left V 6 bases short and J 1 base short, with 9 bases between. Per germline, CDR1 SQVTM and CDR2 ANQGSEA. The CDR3 spells CSVQRGNTEAFF. CDR3 coding DNA: TGCAGCGTACAACGCGGGAACACTGAAGCTTTCTTT.